This TCR beta chain was captured by sequencing in a study of blood T cell repertoires in COVID-19. Looking at the study overall: Donors in the United States, Italy and Spain gave samples during acute or convalescent COVID-19.

The CDR3 is 13 amino acids. Trimming took off 5 bases at V and 3 bases at J, with 10 bases between the two ends. The germline CDR1 and CDR2 sequences are MNHEY and SMNVEV (reference sequence). TCRdb's copy holds only in-frame clones and misses some; the assay was immunoSEQ multiplex PCR. The sample has about 160,000 clones; 86% are singletons. The origin of this receptor is a woman in her sixties or seventies with acute or convalescent COVID-19. Sequenced sample: peripheral blood. The chain is built from TRBV27 and TRBJ1-2, with no clear D. This CDR3 is CASSTNSHYGYTF. DNA for the CDR3: TGTGCCAGCAGTACCAACAGCCACTATGGCTACACCTTC.